This T cell receptor (beta chain) was recovered during a study of early T cells in non-severe SARS-CoV-2 infection. Turning to the study itself: Sequencing input comprised bulk RNA from unsorted whole blood; chain pairing was not available. Notes on the study in general: VDJdb-based matching was biased toward anti-spike CD8 responses and missed private and CD4 specificities.

Individual cDNA molecules were tagged with unique molecular identifiers. Via MiXCR, TCRdb re-called the 5' RACE reads, giving one row per CDR3 protein. The repertoire consists of fewer than 85,000 distinct CDR3 sequences, with about 16% occurring once and the leading ten covering approximately 12%. V gave up 1 base and J gave up 8 bases, with 9 bases separating them. CDR3 length: 13 residues. This clonotype was counted a few times. Its target is unknown. The source is an adult who was a healthcare worker with PCR-confirmed SARS-CoV-2 infection or an uninfected control (not recorded which). The chain links TRBV12-3 or TRBV12-4 to TRBJ2-1; D remains unclear. The sequencing sample was made of whole blood. In nucleotides, the CDR3 is TGTGCCAGCAGTTTAGGAGCCCGGGATGAGCAGTTCTTC. This sequence encodes CASSLGARDEQFF.